This T cell receptor (beta chain) was captured by sequencing in a study of radiation and T cells in renal cell carcinoma. As concerns this clone: The target antigen is unknown.

Study-level points and caveats: Compared with controls, irradiated tumors had more, larger dominant CDR3 motifs. Only small tumor regions of about 1 g were sampled.

Treatment noted: 15 Gy SBRT to primary tumor, nephrectomy 4 weeks later. Trimming removed 4 bases at V and 4 bases at J, with 14 bases between. CDR3 size: 15 residues. Germline lookup yields CDR1 MDHEN and CDR2 SYDVKM. Profiled with immunoSEQ multiplex PCR; TCRdb holds only in-frame clones, not every one. The sample lists over 15,000 clones, roughly two thirds seen once, with about an eighth in the top ten. The sequence came from a woman aged 65 to 85 with renal cell carcinoma. This chain connects TRBV28 to TRBJ1-3; D is perhaps TRBD1 (6 bases). The sequenced sample was tumor tissue, obtained from a patient whose treatment included radiotherapy and nephrectomy. CDR3 in amino acids: CASSSQGRGGNTIYF. The CDR3 nucleotides read TGTGCCAGCAGTTCTCAGGGAAGGGGGGGAAACACCATATATTTT.